One and the same sample provided the 22 T cell receptor beta chains below, sequenced in a study of T cell changes during pregnancy in multiple sclerosis. Here immunoSEQ multiplex PCR was the method, and the copy in TCRdb shows in-frame clones only, minus some. The sample shows tens of thousands of clones, about nine tenths of them seen only once. Material: CD4+ T cells from peripheral blood mononuclear cells, obtained in the first trimester of pregnancy. The receptors come from a female donor with multiple sclerosis, enrolled in a pregnancy study.

The V and J genes are TRBV28 and TRBJ2-7, with 8 nucleotides matching TRBD2. Trimming removed 4 bases from V and 4 bases from J; junction bases left unmatched: 15. The germline V gene encodes CDR1 MDHEN and CDR2 SYDVKM. This CDR3 contains 17 residues. CDR3 DNA: TGTGCCAGCAGTTCACCCCCCATTTGGAGCGGGAGATACGAGCAGTACTTC. Residues: CASSSPPIWSGRYEQYF.

There are a few counts of this clone. The chain has TRBV7-9 and TRBJ2-1, with D tentatively TRBD2 (6 bases). CDR1 and CDR2 (germline): SEHNR, FQNEAQ (reference sequence). The CDR3 totals 14 residues. Trimming removed 6 bases at V and 8 bases at J, with 17 bases between. CDR3 DNA: TGTGCCAGCAGGGAGGGCTTCCGAGGCGATGAGCAGTTCTTC. Translated: CASREGFRGDEQFF.

V and J are TRBV18 and TRBJ1-2; D may be TRBD1 (5 bases). Trimming pared 3 bases from V and 2 bases from J, leaving 13 bases between. The CDR3 consists of 15 residues. Germline CDR1 is KGHSH and CDR2 is LQKENI. Here the CDR3 DNA reads TGTGCCAGCTCACCGGGGGGAGTCCCAAACTATGGCTACACCTTC. Its protein is CASSPGGVPNYGYTF. Combining the CDR3 with reference TRBV18 and TRBJ1-2 gives the whole variable domain NAGVMQNPRHLVRRRGQEARLRCSPMKGHSHVYWYRQLPEEGLKFMVYLQKENIIDESGMPKERFSAEFPKEGPSILRIQQVVRGDSAAYFCASSPGGVPNYGYTFGSGTRLTVV.

CDR3 bases: TGTGCCAGTTCCCGCATTAATACCGGGGGTCAAAGCAATCAGCCCCAGCATTTT. This codes for CASSRINTGGQSNQPQHF. J is TRBJ1-5 and V is TRBV19, with D perhaps TRBD1 (5 bases). Trimming left V 8 bases short and J 1 base short, with 24 bases between. Germline V gives CDR1 LNHDA, CDR2 SQIVND (reference sequence). The CDR3 length is 18 residues.

This clone is medium-sized. V usage is TRBV5-4 and J usage is TRBJ1-1; D is unclear. CDR1 SGHNT and CDR2 YYREEE come from the germline V gene (reference sequence). This CDR3 region has 16 residues. V lost 6 bases, J lost 2 bases, and 20 bases lay in between. For the CDR3, the DNA is TGTGCCAGCACCCTGACCCCCGGCTTGACTAACACTGAAGCTTTCTTT. Protein: CASTLTPGLTNTEAFF.

The chain links TRBV6-1 to TRBJ2-5; maybe TRBD1 (5 bases). V shed 5 bases and J shed 4 bases, with 17 bases lying between them. In germline, CDR1 is MNHNS, CDR2 SASEGT. There are 15 residues in the CDR3. The CDR3, as DNA: TGTGCCAGCAGTACGCAGGGTAGTTTTAGAGAGACCCAGTACTTC. Residues: CASSTQGSFRETQYF.

This chain links TRBV7-2 with TRBJ2-2, with 7 bases identical to TRBD2. The CDR3 spans 15 residues. The junction had 4 bases not matched to a gene; V was cut back by 2 bases and J by 4 bases. Germline assignment: CDR1 SGHTA and CDR2 FQGNSA. Here the CDR3 DNA reads TGTGCCAGCAGCTTATTGGCGGGAGCCACCGGGGAGCTGTTTTTT. It specifies CASSLLAGATGELFF. Complete variable domain (other parts from reference TRBV7-2 and TRBJ2-2): GAGVSQSPSNKVTEKGKDVELRCDPISGHTALYWYRQSLGQGLEFLIYFQGNSAPDKSGLPSDRFSAERTGGSVSTLTIQRTQQEDSAVYLCASSLLAGATGELFFGEGSRLTVL.

The chain couples TRBV4-1 to TRBJ2-1; the match to TRBD2 covers 10 bases. CDR1 is MGHRA and CDR2 is YSYEKL in the germline V gene. Unmatched junction bases numbered 3, after V lost 2 bases and J lost 5 bases. This CDR3 region has 15 residues. This CDR3 reads CASSQLGLADNEQFF. CDR3 sequence (DNA): TGCGCCAGCAGCCAATTAGGACTAGCGGACAATGAGCAGTTCTTC.

This chain joins TRBV7-9 and TRBJ2-5; TRBD1 agrees at 7 bases. The CDR3 is 16 amino acids. The V and J ends lost 0 bases and 3 bases, in that order; junction bases with no gene match: 7. Germline loops: CDR1 SEHNR, CDR2 FQNEAQ (reference sequence). The CDR3 coding sequence is TGTGCCAGCAGCTTAGCACCGGGACAGCCGAAAGAGACCCAGTACTTC. Translating it yields CASSLAPGQPKETQYF.

CDR3 loop: CASSRETQYF. The CDR3 bases are TGTGCCAGCAGCCGAGAGACCCAGTACTTC. The V gene is TRBV7-8, the J gene TRBJ2-5; no reliable D call. V was trimmed by 5 bases and J by 4 bases, leaving 2 bases between them. The germline CDR1 and CDR2 sequences are SGHVS and FQNEAQ. The CDR3 sequence is 10 residues long.

CDR3: CASSGYYGYTF. The CDR3 nucleotides are TGTGCCAGTTCGGGGTACTATGGCTACACCTTC. The chain carries TRBV28 and TRBJ1-2; D unresolved. Germline lookup yields CDR1 MDHEN and CDR2 SYDVKM. CDR3 size: 11 residues. Trimming removed 9 bases at V and 3 bases at J, with 8 bases between.

This chain joins TRBV7-2 and TRBJ2-5, with 12 bases lining up with TRBD2. The germline V gene has CDR1 SGHTA and CDR2 FQGNSA. Unmatched junction bases numbered 9, after V lost 5 bases and J lost 2 bases. The CDR3 totals 17 residues. The CDR3 DNA reads TGTGCCAGCAGCACTAGCTCTAGCGGGAGGGGACAAGAGACCCAGTACTTC. Translation: CASSTSSSGRGQETQYF. Based on the CDR3 plus reference TRBV7-2 and TRBJ2-5, the full variable domain is GAGVSQSPSNKVTEKGKDVELRCDPISGHTALYWYRQSLGQGLEFLIYFQGNSAPDKSGLPSDRFSAERTGGSVSTLTIQRTQQEDSAVYLCASSTSSSGRGQETQYFGPGTRLLVL.

The CDR3 DNA reads as TGTGCCAGCAGCTTAGGGACTAGCGGGAGACCCACCGGGGAGCTGTTTTTT. It codes for CASSLGTSGRPTGELFF. The gene calls are TRBV7-3 and TRBJ2-2, with TRBD2 identical over 14 bases. CDR3 length equals 17 residues. The germline V gene has CDR1 SGHTA and CDR2 FQGTGA. V dropped 2 bases and J dropped 4; count of bases not matched to a gene: 3.

In nucleotides, the CDR3 is TGTGCCAGCAGTTCGTCGGGAGTAAAGACCCAGTACTTC. Amino acids: CASSSSGVKTQYF. V is TRBV6-6 and J is TRBJ2-5, with D perhaps TRBD2 (6 bases). This CDR3 is 13 amino acids long. From germline, CDR1 is MNHNY and CDR2 SVGAGI (reference sequence). The V gene lost 4 bases and the J gene lost 6 bases, with 12 bases spanning the gap.

The rearrangement joins TRBV7-9 to TRBJ1-4; 8 bases fit TRBD1. Germline V gene data show CDR1 as SEHNR and CDR2 as FQNEAQ (reference sequence). CDR3 length: 17 residues. V shed 5 bases and J 5 bases; nucleotides not matched to a gene: 13. The CDR3 sequence: CASSPSLRDRLNEKLFF. CDR3 in DNA: TGTGCCAGCAGCCCATCGCTACGGGACAGGTTAAATGAAAAACTGTTTTTT.

The chain has TRBV28 and TRBJ1-3, with D uncertain. V was cut by 3 bases and J by 0 bases, with 6 bases left in between. CDR3 size: 14 residues. Germline V gene data show CDR1 as MDHEN and CDR2 as SYDVKM. CDR3: CASSFVNSGNTIYF. The CDR3 bases are TGTGCCAGCAGTTTCGTTAACTCTGGAAACACCATATATTTT.

The rearrangement joins TRBV9 to TRBJ2-5, with D tentatively TRBD2 (5 bases). This CDR3 comprises 16 residues. V was clipped by 0 bases and J by 2 bases, with 14 bases between them. Per germline, CDR1 SGDLS and CDR2 YYNGEE. The CDR3 coding sequence is TGTGCCAGCAGCGTAGACCCCCAGCGGACGCAAGAGACCCAGTACTTC. Translating it yields CASSVDPQRTQETQYF.

The genes are TRBV2 and TRBJ2-5; 7 nucleotides align to TRBD1. Trimming at V came to 6 bases and at J to 5 bases, leaving 6 bases not matched to a gene. The CDR3 is made up of 13 amino acids. Germline V gene sequence: CDR1 SNHLY, CDR2 FYNNEI. CDR3 nucleotide sequence: TGTGCCAGCAGACCAAGGGGGCTGGAGACCCAGTACTTC. Its translation: CASRPRGLETQYF.

This sequence joins TRBV29-1 and TRBJ2-7; D might be TRBD1 (6 bases). Trimming shortened V by 4 bases and J by 2 bases, and 9 bases separated the two germline ends. This CDR3 has 12 amino acids. Germline V lookup: CDR1 SQVTM, CDR2 ANQGSEA. The DNA of the CDR3 is TGCAGCGTTGTTTCAGGGGCCTACGAGCAGTACTTC. This encodes CSVVSGAYEQYF.

The chain combines TRBV6-5 with TRBJ2-7, with 8 bases identical to TRBD1. The germline CDR1 and CDR2 sequences are MNHEY and SVGAGI. J gave up 3 bases and V 7 bases, and 8 bases lay outside the gene matches. The CDR3 length is 14 residues. In nucleotides, the CDR3 is TGTGCCAGCACTCGGACAGGGTTGTTCTACGAGCAGTACTTC. This encodes CASTRTGLFYEQYF.

J is TRBJ1-1 and V is TRBV2, with 9 bases aligning to TRBD1. The V segment lost 5 bases and the J segment 4 bases; nucleotides outside the gene matches: 17. The CDR3 runs to 18 residues. CDR1 and CDR2 (germline): SNHLY, FYNNEI. The CDR3, as DNA: TGTGCCAGCAGTTGGGGGACCGGGACAGGGCTTAGACTCACTGAAGCTTTCTTT. Translating gives CASSWGTGTGLRLTEAFF.

This rearrangement joins TRBV7-9 to TRBJ1-2; TRBD1 might be the D (5 bases). This CDR3 comprises 14 residues. Germline V CDR1 and CDR2: SEHNR, FQNEAQ (reference sequence). V was pared by 7 bases and J by 4 bases, with 16 bases between. CDR3 in DNA: TGTGCCAGCATCCTCGGTGAGGGACTCTATGGCTACACCTTC. The encoded protein is CASILGEGLYGYTF.